These 26 T cell receptor beta chains originate from one sample sequenced in a study of blood T cell repertoires in COVID-19. TCRdb's table, derived via immunoSEQ multiplex PCR, lists solely in-frame clones and lacks some. The sample holds about 150,000 clones, 70% to 85% seen once. Sequencing used peripheral blood. These TCRs come from a woman aged 45 to 65 with acute or convalescent COVID-19.

This clone was seen only a few times. The rearrangement joins TRBV6-2 or TRBV6-3 to TRBJ1-6, with D maybe TRBD1 (5 bases). CDR3 length equals 15 residues. Trimming stripped 2 bases from V and 5 bases from J, with 10 bases between. CDR1 and CDR2 (germline): MNHEY, SVGEGT. CDR3 sequence (DNA): TGTGCCAGCAGTTACAAAGGACATAATAATTCACCCCTCCACTTT. Protein sequence: CASSYKGHNNSPLHF.

The chain links TRBV4-3 to TRBJ2-7, with D tentatively TRBD1 (5 bases). The germline CDR1 and CDR2 sequences are LGHNA and YSLEER. V lost 6 bases and J 10 bases, leaving 10 bases between the germline ends. There are 10 residues in the CDR3. The DNA for the CDR3 is TGCGCCAGCAGTCGACGGACACAGTACTTC. Its translation is CASSRRTQYF.

This chain joins TRBV20-1 and TRBJ2-5, with 10 nucleotides matching TRBD2. The V and J ends lost 3 bases and 6 bases, in that order; junction bases with no gene match: 13. The CDR3 is 16 amino acids. The germline gives CDR1 DFQATT, CDR2 SNEGSKA (reference sequence). In DNA form, the CDR3 reads TGCAGTGCTAGTTCTAGCGGGGGACCCGAGGGAAAGACCCAGTACTTC. Its translation: CSASSSGGPEGKTQYF.

The chain carries TRBV7-9 and TRBJ1-1; TRBD1 matches 7 bases. Germline trimming cut 1 base from V and 11 bases from J; bases unmatched to any gene: 7. CDR3 length: 13 residues. Germline V gene data show CDR1 as SEHNR and CDR2 as FQNEAQ (reference sequence). CDR3 coding DNA: TGTGCCAGCAGCTTAGTAGGGGGCGGGTGGGCTTTCTTT. Its protein product is CASSLVGGGWAFF.

The J gene is TRBJ2-3, the V gene TRBV7-8; 7 bases agree with TRBD1. The CDR3 length is 18 residues. Germline V lookup: CDR1 SGHVS, CDR2 FQNEAQ. With V trimmed by 3 bases and J by 4 bases, 16 bases remained unmatched. The chain's CDR3 is CASSFILGDRERPDTQYF. In DNA form, the CDR3 reads TGTGCCAGCAGCTTTATCCTAGGCGACAGGGAACGGCCAGATACGCAGTATTTT.

On this clone: Within the sample, other DNA sequences also encode this same CDR3. The V and J genes are TRBV3-1 (or the pseudogene TRBV3-2) and TRBJ1-1, with D unclear. This CDR3 spans 14 amino acids. Germline V gene data show CDR1 as LGHDT and CDR2 as YNNKEL (reference sequence). V gave up 3 bases and J gave up 1 base, with 9 bases separating them. CDR3 residues: CASSQAGANTEAFF. Written as DNA, the CDR3 is TGTGCCAGCAGCCAGGCCGGAGCGAACACTGAAGCTTTCTTT.

The chain has TRBV6-5 and TRBJ2-7; 11 nucleotides line up with TRBD1. Trimming removed 2 bases from V and 3 bases from J; junction bases left unmatched: 6. The CDR3 is 16 residues long. Germline V gene sequence: CDR1 MNHEY, CDR2 SVGAGI. The CDR3 spells CASSYAGTGGFYEQYF. The CDR3 DNA reads as TGTGCCAGCAGTTACGCCGGGACAGGGGGTTTCTACGAGCAGTACTTC.

This clone has just a few counts. This chain uses TRBV7-3 with TRBJ2-2, with a tentative D call TRBD1 (6 bases). The CDR3 is 16 residues long. The germline gives CDR1 SGHTA, CDR2 FQGTGA. Trimming removed 1 base from V and 1 base from J, with 10 bases in between. For the CDR3, the DNA is TGTGCCAGCAGCTTAAATGCACAGGGGAACACCGGGGAGCTGTTTTTT. Amino acids: CASSLNAQGNTGELFF. Supplemented by reference TRBV7-3 and TRBJ2-2, the full variable domain reads GAGVSQTPSNKVTEKGKYVELRCDPISGHTALYWYRQSLGQGPEFLIYFQGTGAADDSGLPNDRFFAVRPEGSVSTLKIQRTERGDSAVYLCASSLNAQGNTGELFFGEGSRLTVL.

V usage is TRBV4-2 and J usage is TRBJ2-3; TRBD2 agrees at 13 bases. The V gene's germline CDR1 is LGHNA and CDR2 YNFKEQ. V dropped 2 bases and J dropped 1; count of bases not matched to a gene: 3. The CDR3 is 17 residues long. CDR3 sequence (DNA): TGTGCCAGCAGCCAACGGACTAGCGGGGGTGGCACAGATACGCAGTATTTT. Protein sequence: CASSQRTSGGGTDTQYF.

The chain combines TRBV5-1 with TRBJ2-7; 11 bases line up with TRBD2. V shed 4 bases, J shed 5 bases, and the junction held 11 bases outside the gene matches. Germline lookup yields CDR1 SGHRS and CDR2 YFSETQ. There are 16 residues in the CDR3. The CDR3 region has the DNA TGCGCCAGCAGCCGGCAACTAGCGGGAGTGGGTGACGAGCAGTACTTC. This encodes CASSRQLAGVGDEQYF.

The CDR3 spells CASSLGRRWSNEKLFF. CDR3 coding DNA: TGTGCCAGCAGCTTAGGCCGGAGGTGGTCTAATGAAAAACTGTTTTTT. This chain links TRBV13 with TRBJ1-4; D is unclear. The germline CDR1 and CDR2 sequences are PRHDT and FYEKMQ (reference sequence). The CDR3 loop spans 16 amino acids. Trimming took 0 bases from V and 3 from J, leaving 11 bases between them.

The V and J genes are TRBV7-9 and TRBJ2-1; the match to TRBD1 covers 7 bases. This CDR3 is built from 15 residues. The V and J ends lost 4 bases and 3 bases, in that order; junction bases with no gene match: 6. CDR1 and CDR2 (germline): SEHNR, FQNEAQ (reference sequence). The DNA for the CDR3 is TGTGCCAGCAGCTACGGGACAGAGATCTACAATGAGCAGTTCTTC. The encoded protein is CASSYGTEIYNEQFF.

The rearrangement uses TRBV7-2 and TRBJ2-7, with TRBD2 matching over 9 bases. The CDR3 covers 16 residues. J lost 0 bases, V lost 1 base, and 4 bases had no gene match. Germline V gene data show CDR1 as SGHTA and CDR2 as FQGNSA. CDR3 amino acids: CASSLVGGGGSYEQYF. In nucleotides, the CDR3 is TGTGCCAGCAGCTTAGTTGGCGGGGGGGGCTCCTACGAGCAGTACTTC. Full variable domain (outside the CDR3, taken from reference TRBV7-2 and TRBJ2-7): GAGVSQSPSNKVTEKGKDVELRCDPISGHTALYWYRQSLGQGLEFLIYFQGNSAPDKSGLPSDRFSAERTGGSVSTLTIQRTQQEDSAVYLCASSLVGGGGSYEQYFGPGTRLTVT.

The chain uses TRBV19 and TRBJ2-7; TRBD1 matches 8 bases. The length of the CDR3 is 14 residues. The V gene's germline CDR1 is LNHDA and CDR2 SQIVND (reference sequence). J was trimmed by 6 bases and V by 3 bases; bases with no gene match: 7. CDR3 in amino acids: CASSIGQGRFEQYF. CDR3 nucleotide sequence: TGTGCCAGTAGTATTGGACAGGGCCGCTTCGAGCAGTACTTC.

The rearrangement links TRBV7-7 to TRBJ2-1; possibly TRBD2 for D (6 bases). CDR3 length: 13 amino acids. The germline V gene encodes CDR1 SSHAT and CDR2 FNYEAQ (reference sequence). Trimming took off 1 base at V and 9 bases at J, with 10 bases between the two ends. CDR3 residues: CASSLGQGGEQFF. The CDR3 coding sequence is TGTGCCAGCAGCTTAGGTCAGGGAGGTGAGCAGTTCTTC. Using reference TRBV7-7 and TRBJ2-1 for the parts outside the CDR3, the full variable domain is GAGVSQSPRYKVTKRGQDVTLRCDPISSHATLYWYQQALGQGPEFLTYFNYEAQPDKSGLPSDRFSAERPEGSISTLTIQRTEQRDSAMYRCASSLGQGGEQFFGPGTRLTVL.

The genes are TRBV2 and TRBJ1-4; no reliable D call. The CDR3 spans 14 residues. CDR1 and CDR2 from the germline V gene are SNHLY and FYNNEI. Trimming left V 6 bases short and J 0 bases short, with 8 bases between. This CDR3 reads CASRPTATNEKLFF. CDR3 in DNA: TGTGCCAGCAGACCGACTGCAACTAATGAAAAACTGTTTTTT. Full variable domain (rest looked up from reference TRBV2 and TRBJ1-4): EPEVTQTPSHQVTQMGQEVILRCVPISNHLYFYWYRQILGQKVEFLVSFYNNEISEKSEIFDDQFSVERPDGSNFTLKIRSTKLEDSAMYFCASRPTATNEKLFFGSGTQLSVL.

The J gene is TRBJ1-2, the V gene TRBV6-5; D not resolved. The CDR3 extends over 15 amino acids. Trimming removed 0 bases from V and 0 bases from J, with 8 bases in between. CDR1 is MNHEY, CDR2 SVGAGI, per germline. In DNA form, the CDR3 reads TGTGCCAGCAGTTACTCGTCGGGAGCTAACTATGGCTACACCTTC. This gives the protein CASSYSSGANYGYTF.

This chain connects TRBV5-6 to TRBJ1-5; 8 nucleotides match TRBD1. In germline, CDR1 is SGHDT, CDR2 YYEEEE. The CDR3 sequence is 15 residues long. V dropped 4 bases and J dropped 5; count of bases not matched to a gene: 8. In DNA form, the CDR3 reads TGTGCCAGCAGCCGAAGGACAGGGAGCGATCAGCCCCAGCATTTT. This codes for CASSRRTGSDQPQHF.

The chain uses TRBV28 and TRBJ2-7; 14 bases map to TRBD2. Per germline, CDR1 MDHEN and CDR2 SYDVKM. The CDR3 runs to 17 residues. After removal of 1 base from V and 7 bases from J, the junction contained 9 bases not matched to a gene. CDR3 sequence reads: CASSLSGTSGRGGEQYF. CDR3 coding DNA: TGTGCCAGCAGTTTATCCGGGACTAGCGGGAGAGGAGGTGAGCAGTACTTC.

The V gene is TRBV9, the J gene TRBJ1-1; tentatively, D is TRBD1 (5 bases). The CDR3 covers 15 residues. Germline assignment: CDR1 SGDLS and CDR2 YYNGEE. V shed 4 bases and J shed 4 bases, with 17 bases lying between them. In DNA, the CDR3 is TGTGCCAGCAGCCTCTCCCTGGAAGGGGCCACTGAAGCTTTCTTT. Its translation is CASSLSLEGATEAFF.

The rearrangement uses TRBV11-3 and TRBJ1-1; 9 nucleotides agree with TRBD1. The CDR3 extends over 14 amino acids. Germline V gene data show CDR1 as SGHNT and CDR2 as YENEEA. V lost 4 bases, J lost 4 bases, and 4 bases stayed unmatched. This CDR3 is CASSSGTGSTEAFF. The CDR3 DNA is TGTGCCAGCAGCTCCGGGACAGGGAGCACTGAAGCTTTCTTT.

J is TRBJ1-2 and V is TRBV4-3; TRBD1 aligns across 8 bases. This CDR3 spans 16 amino acids. Germline lookup yields CDR1 LGHNA and CDR2 YSLEER. Trimming removed 5 bases from V and 4 bases from J; junction bases left unmatched: 12. The CDR3 coding sequence is TGCGCCAGCAGCAGGACCCCGGGACAGGTAGCCTATGGCTACACCTTC. It translates to CASSRTPGQVAYGYTF.

The chain combines TRBV28 with TRBJ2-5, with 15 bases lining up with TRBD2. The CDR3 totals 21 residues. The V gene's germline CDR1 is MDHEN and CDR2 SYDVKM. With V trimmed by 8 bases and J by 5 bases, 24 bases remained unmatched. CDR3 amino acids: CASRSRTGAGLAGGRRETQYF. Written as DNA, the CDR3 is TGTGCCAGCCGCTCTCGGACAGGGGCCGGACTAGCGGGAGGGCGTCGGGAGACCCAGTACTTC. The full variable domain, completed using reference TRBV28 and TRBJ2-5, is DVKVTQSSRYLVKRTGEKVFLECVQDMDHENMFWYRQDPGLGLRLIYFSYDVKMKEKGDIPEGYSVSREKKERFSLILESASTNQTSMYLCASRSRTGAGLAGGRRETQYFGPGTRLLVL.

The CDR3 bases are TGTGCCAGCAGCTACGACAGGAGCTCTGGAAACACCATATATTTT. Translated: CASSYDRSSGNTIYF. V and J are TRBV11-2 and TRBJ1-3; D possibly corresponds to TRBD1 (6 bases). Germline loops: CDR1 SGHAT, CDR2 FQNNGV. The V and J ends lost 4 bases and 0 bases respectively, with 10 bases between them. CDR3 length: 15 residues.

The V gene is TRBV7-3, the J gene TRBJ2-6; D call uncertain. This CDR3 comprises 17 residues. Trimming removed 2 bases from V and 0 bases from J, with 11 bases in between. The V gene's germline CDR1 is SGHTA and CDR2 FQGTGA. CDR3 nucleotides: TGTGCCAGCAGCTTATTCTCTCCAGGCTCTGGGGCCAACGTCCTGACTTTC. Protein sequence: CASSLFSPGSGANVLTF.

This clone was detected a few times. CDR3 in DNA: TGTGCCAGCAGCCGCTCTTCTCTCGGGACAGGTTCCTCTGGAAACACCATATATTTT. As protein: CASSRSSLGTGSSGNTIYF. This chain joins TRBV13 and TRBJ1-3; 8 nucleotides match TRBD1. V dropped 5 bases and J dropped 0; count of bases not matched to a gene: 15. Looked up from germline, CDR1 is PRHDT and CDR2 is FYEKMQ (reference sequence). This CDR3 comprises 19 residues.